These 12 T cell receptor beta chains originate from one sample sequenced in a study of cytomegalovirus exposure and HLA in healthy donors. The PCR was carried out with 60 Vbeta primers and 13 Jbeta primers. Sequencing was performed with immunoSEQ multiplex PCR; in TCRdb, only in-frame clones are kept and a portion is missing. The table lists 85,000 to 130,000 clones, more than 65% of them singletons. Sequencing used PBMCs. All receptors come from a woman aged 45-65 years in good health and CMV-seropositive.

This clone is medium-sized. The chain links TRBV6-5 to TRBJ1-1, with D hard to call. The V and J ends lost 6 bases and 4 bases respectively, with 18 bases between them. This CDR3 is 15 amino acids long. The germline V gene has CDR1 MNHEY and CDR2 SVGAGI. The CDR3 DNA is TGTGCCAGCAGCGATGAGGATCGATCGGGCACTGAAGCTTTCTTT. Protein sequence: CASSDEDRSGTEAFF.

This clone was observed once. The rearrangement uses TRBV7-9 and TRBJ1-1; D not certain. This CDR3 region has 13 residues. The germline V gene has CDR1 SEHNR and CDR2 FQNEAQ (reference sequence). Trimming cost V 1 base and J 1 base, with 4 bases left between them. Written as DNA, the CDR3 is TGTGCCAGCAGCTTAGGGCAGAACACTGAAGCTTTCTTT. The encoded protein is CASSLGQNTEAFF.

V is TRBV12-5 and J is TRBJ2-7; perhaps TRBD2 as D (6 bases). Germline CDR1 and CDR2: LGHNT and FRNRAP. The CDR3 has 12 amino acids. Trimming removed 5 bases from V and 5 bases from J, with 10 bases in between. DNA of the CDR3: TGTGCTAGTGGTGTACGCGGGGACGAGCAGTACTTC. This sequence encodes CASGVRGDEQYF. Based on the CDR3 plus reference TRBV12-5 and TRBJ2-7, the full variable domain is DARVTQTPRHKVTEMGQEVTMRCQPILGHNTVFWYRQTMMQGLELLAYFRNRAPLDDSGMPKDRFSAEMPDATLATLKIQPSEPRDSAVYFCASGVRGDEQYFGPGTRLTVT.

The chain combines TRBV11-1 with TRBJ2-1, with 9 bases that match TRBD2. The J segment lost 5 bases and the V segment lost 4 bases, leaving 9 bases of the junction unmatched. Looked up from germline, CDR1 is SGHAT and CDR2 is FQDESV (reference sequence). The CDR3 consists of 16 residues. The CDR3: CASSSTTLAGNNEQFF. The CDR3, as DNA: TGTGCCAGCAGCTCAACCACCCTAGCGGGGAACAATGAGCAGTTCTTC.

The chain joins TRBV10-1 to TRBJ2-1, with D maybe TRBD1 (5 bases). The germline gives CDR1 WNHNN, CDR2 SYGVQD (reference sequence). V lost 6 bases to trimming and J lost 8 bases, with 11 bases between them. The CDR3 runs 12 residues. The CDR3 coding sequence is TGCGCCAGCAGCCTAAAGGGGTATGAGCAGTTCTTC. This translates into CASSLKGYEQFF.

The V and J genes are TRBV6-6 and TRBJ1-3; D gene uncertain. CDR3 length equals 14 residues. The V end lost 8 bases, the J end lost 1 base, and 12 bases lay between the germline ends. The V gene's germline CDR1 is MNHNY and CDR2 SVGAGI (reference sequence). This chain's CDR3 is CASLSGLSGNTIYF. The CDR3 nucleotides read TGTGCCAGCCTCTCGGGATTATCTGGAAACACCATATATTTT.

The rearrangement joins TRBV2 to TRBJ2-2; 7 bases line up with TRBD1. This CDR3 is 14 amino acids long. Germline CDR1 SNHLY, CDR2 FYNNEI. With 6 bases clipped from V and 7 bases from J, the junction kept 8 bases outside the gene matches. The CDR3 here is CASRDLQGHGELFF. CDR3 in DNA: TGTGCCAGCAGAGACCTACAGGGGCACGGGGAGCTGTTTTTT.

V is TRBV4-1 and J is TRBJ2-7, with 11 bases fitting TRBD2. Germline-derived CDR1 and CDR2 are MGHRA and YSYEKL. The CDR3 has 14 residues. The ends lost 4 bases at V and 3 bases at J; junction bases unmatched: 2. The CDR3 bases are TGCGCCAGCAGCCTTAGCGGGGGGGACTACGAGCAGTACTTC. This codes for CASSLSGGDYEQYF.

The rearrangement joins TRBV29-1 to TRBJ1-1; D might be TRBD1 (6 bases). Germline CDR1 is SQVTM and CDR2 is ANQGSEA. Trimming cost V 7 bases and J 0 bases, with 15 bases left between them. This CDR3 is built from 14 residues. As DNA, the CDR3 is TGCAGCGGGAGGGAGGGGGTCCTGAACACTGAAGCTTTCTTT. Its translation is CSGREGVLNTEAFF.

The genes are TRBV6-6 and TRBJ2-1; 9 bases line up with TRBD2. Germline V gives CDR1 MNHNY, CDR2 SVGAGI (reference sequence). V lost 4 bases, J lost 3 bases, and 4 bases stayed unmatched. This CDR3 has 15 residues. DNA for the CDR3: TGTGCCAGCAGTTCGGGACTAGCTGACTACAATGAGCAGTTCTTC. Translating gives CASSSGLADYNEQFF.

This chain links TRBV14 with TRBJ2-7; D not certain. The CDR3 spans 16 residues. The V end lost 0 bases, the J end lost 2 bases, and 14 bases lay between the germline ends. Germline V gives CDR1 SGHDN, CDR2 FVKESK. CDR3 sequence (DNA): TGTGCCAGCAGCCAAGACTGGGCGACAAGCACCTACGAGCAGTACTTC. Its protein is CASSQDWATSTYEQYF.

V is TRBV5-5 and J is TRBJ1-2; TRBD1 agrees at 9 bases. CDR3 length: 15 residues. Germline-derived CDR1 and CDR2 are SGHKS and YYEKEE (reference sequence). V lost 1 base, J lost 6 bases, and 7 bases stayed unmatched. For the CDR3, the DNA is TGTGCCAGCAGCTTGACGGGGGACAGGGCTGATGGCTACACCTTC. This codes for CASSLTGDRADGYTF.